Following are 22 T cell receptor beta chains from one sample sequenced in a study of immune cell composition in non-small cell lung cancer. Profiling relied on immunoSEQ multiplex PCR, and the TCRdb table lists in-frame clones only, not all of them. There are thousands of clones in the sample; just under 85% occur only once, and 10% to 15% lies in the top ten. Normal lung was taken at the farthest possible site, at least 3 cm from tumour. Sequenced input: non-adjacent lung tissue. The source is a human donor with non-small cell lung cancer.

V usage is TRBV5-4 and J usage is TRBJ1-1; D gene unclear. Trimming shortened V by 2 bases and J by 0 bases, and 5 bases separated the two germline ends. Germline values: CDR1 SGHNT, CDR2 YYREEE (reference sequence). CDR3 length equals 13 residues. This chain's CDR3 is CASSLSVNTEAFF. The CDR3 bases are TGTGCCAGCAGCTTATCCGTGAACACTGAAGCTTTCTTT.

The rearrangement uses TRBV6-4 and TRBJ2-3, with D possibly TRBD1 on 6 matching bases. The CDR3 extends over 15 amino acids. The V gene lost 4 bases and the J gene lost 0 bases, with 11 bases spanning the gap. Germline V gene lookup returns CDR1 MRHNA and CDR2 SNTAGT. The CDR3 loop reads CASSVDSSSTDTQYF. In nucleotides, the CDR3 is TGTGCCAGCAGTGTGGACAGTTCAAGCACAGATACGCAGTATTTT.

The chain employs TRBV5-4 and TRBJ2-7, with D perhaps matching TRBD1 (6 bases). Trimming pared 4 bases from V and 7 bases from J, leaving 15 bases between. This CDR3 comprises 13 residues. Germline lookup yields CDR1 SGHNT and CDR2 YYREEE (reference sequence). CDR3 DNA sequence: TGTGCCAGCAGCCCCCAGGGCAGGGGAGAGCAGTACTTC. Translated: CASSPQGRGEQYF.

The V and J genes are TRBV9 and TRBJ2-5; a possible D gene is TRBD2 (5 bases). CDR3 length: 16 residues. Germline V gene sequence: CDR1 SGDLS, CDR2 YYNGEE. V was shortened by 0 bases and J by 5 bases, with 17 bases between the two germline ends. The CDR3 DNA sequence: TGTGCCAGCAGCGTAGGGGCAAGCTCGGGGTGGGAGACCCAGTACTTC. Translation: CASSVGASSGWETQYF.

This clone has just one count. The rearrangement links TRBV28 to TRBJ2-7; perhaps TRBD1 as D (6 bases). Trimming took off 4 bases at V and 2 bases at J, with 12 bases between the two ends. CDR3 length: 14 residues. Germline loops: CDR1 MDHEN, CDR2 SYDVKM. CDR3 in DNA: TGTGCCAGCAGTTCGACAGGTCAACCCTACGAGCAGTACTTC. Protein product: CASSSTGQPYEQYF.

This clone turned up a few times. The chain links TRBV19 to TRBJ2-3, with D possibly TRBD2 on 6 matching bases. The CDR3 length is 15 residues. Germline loops: CDR1 LNHDA, CDR2 SQIVND (reference sequence). Deletions cut 5 bases from V and 0 bases from J, with 12 bases between. CDR3 DNA sequence: TGTGCCAGTAGTGCAATCGGGACTAGCACAGATACGCAGTATTTT. Its protein is CASSAIGTSTDTQYF.

This chain joins TRBV13 and TRBJ1-2, with 7 bases identical to TRBD1. The CDR3 extends over 14 amino acids. Germline CDR1 reads PRHDT; CDR2 reads FYEKMQ (reference sequence). J was trimmed by 3 bases and V by 5 bases; bases with no gene match: 6. CDR3 in DNA: TGTGCCAGCAGCCCAGAGGGGGCAGACTATGGCTACACCTTC. This sequence encodes CASSPEGADYGYTF.

This clone was seen a single time. The rearrangement joins TRBV9 to TRBJ2-1; TRBD1 or TRBD2 may be the D gene (5 bases each). This CDR3 is 17 amino acids long. V lost 3 bases to trimming and J lost 0 bases, with 16 bases between them. The germline V gene encodes CDR1 SGDLS and CDR2 YYNGEE. The CDR3 here is CASSENYRDGSYNEQFF. The CDR3 bases are TGTGCCAGCAGCGAAAATTACCGGGACGGCTCCTACAATGAGCAGTTCTTC. The whole variable domain, filled in from reference TRBV9 and TRBJ2-1, reads DSGVTQTPKHLITATGQRVTLRCSPRSGDLSVYWYQQSLDQGLQFLIQYYNGEERAKGNILERFSAQQFPDLHSELNLSSLELGDSALYFCASSENYRDGSYNEQFFGPGTRLTVL.

The genes are TRBV27 and TRBJ2-1; 9 nucleotides align to TRBD1. Per the germline V gene, CDR1 is MNHEY and CDR2 is SMNVEV (reference sequence). The CDR3 loop spans 14 amino acids. J lost 8 bases, V lost 7 bases, and 9 bases had no gene match. The CDR3 here is CASIGTGRSDEQFF. DNA for the CDR3: TGTGCCAGCATCGGGACAGGGCGCTCCGATGAGCAGTTCTTC.

The chain uses TRBV19 and TRBJ2-1, with D perhaps TRBD2 (6 bases). The CDR3 length is 14 residues. Germline-derived CDR1 and CDR2 are LNHDA and SQIVND (reference sequence). V lost 3 bases, J lost 6 bases, and 12 bases lay in between. In DNA, the CDR3 is TGTGCCAGTAGTATTATGGCGGAGGGCAATGAGCAGTTCTTC. It specifies CASSIMAEGNEQFF. Full variable domain (remainder filled in from reference TRBV19 and TRBJ2-1): DGGITQSPKYLFRKEGQNVTLSCEQNLNHDAMYWYRQDPGQGLRLIYYSQIVNDFQKGDIAEGYSVSREKKESFPLTVTSAQKNPTAFYLCASSIMAEGNEQFFGPGTRLTVL.

A single count supports this clone. CDR3 sequence reads: CASSFDRDLSNTEAFF. The CDR3 DNA is TGTGCCAGCAGCTTTGACAGGGACCTCTCGAACACTGAAGCTTTCTTT. The chain carries TRBV5-5 and TRBJ1-1; 7 bases are a match to TRBD1. CDR3 length equals 16 residues. The J segment lost 1 base and the V segment lost 2 bases, leaving 8 bases of the junction unmatched. CDR1 and CDR2 (germline): SGHKS, YYEKEE (reference sequence).

The CDR3 DNA follows: TGTGCCAGCAGTGAGGCGGGAGGCTATGGCTACACCTTC. This codes for CASSEAGGYGYTF. This chain uses TRBV2 with TRBJ1-2; D is unresolved. The CDR3 extends over 13 amino acids. From germline, CDR1 is SNHLY and CDR2 FYNNEI. The V and J ends lost 3 bases and 4 bases respectively, with 9 bases between them. The whole variable domain, remainder taken from reference TRBV2 and TRBJ1-2, is EPEVTQTPSHQVTQMGQEVILRCVPISNHLYFYWYRQILGQKVEFLVSFYNNEISEKSEIFDDQFSVERPDGSNFTLKIRSTKLEDSAMYFCASSEAGGYGYTFGSGTRLTVV.

This clone appeared once. The rearrangement joins TRBV5-4 to TRBJ2-5; no clear D gene. Trimming took off 3 bases at V and 4 bases at J, with 7 bases between the two ends. Per the germline V gene, CDR1 is SGHNT and CDR2 is YYREEE (reference sequence). The length of the CDR3 is 12 residues. The CDR3 DNA is TGTGCCAGCAGCTCGAGAGGAGAGACCCAGTACTTC. Translation: CASSSRGETQYF.

This clone turned up a few times. The rearrangement links TRBV7-9 to TRBJ2-7; 8 bases agree with TRBD1. The V gene end was trimmed by 8 bases and the J gene end by 2 bases; junction bases not matched to a gene: 5. CDR1 is SEHNR, CDR2 FQNEAQ, per germline (reference sequence). The CDR3 length is 13 residues. Written as DNA, the CDR3 is TGTGCCAGCGGGACAGGCGTTACCTACGAGCAGTACTTC. Amino acids: CASGTGVTYEQYF. Complete variable domain (other parts from reference TRBV7-9 and TRBJ2-7): DTGVSQNPRHKITKRGQNVTFRCDPISEHNRLYWYRQTLGQGPEFLTYFQNEAQLEKSRLLSDRFSAERPKGSFSTLEIQRTEQGDSAMYLCASGTGVTYEQYFGPGTRLTVT.

The rearrangement joins TRBV6-6 to TRBJ2-2; perhaps TRBD2 as D (7 bases). This CDR3 has 16 amino acids. The V gene lost 3 bases and the J gene lost 2 bases, with 13 bases spanning the gap. Germline CDR1 is MNHNY and CDR2 is SVGAGI (reference sequence). For the CDR3, the DNA is TGTGCCAGCAGTTATAGGGGGGGCCTTAACACCGGGGAGCTGTTTTTT. This translates into CASSYRGGLNTGELFF.

The V and J genes are TRBV7-2 and TRBJ1-2; possible D gene TRBD1, 6 bases. Looked up from germline, CDR1 is SGHTA and CDR2 is FQGNSA. The CDR3 runs 16 residues. Trimming removed 0 bases from V and 4 bases from J, with 15 bases in between. In nucleotides, the CDR3 is TGTGCCAGCAGCTTAGCGGGGGGCGGGCGGAGCTATGGCTACACCTTC. This codes for CASSLAGGGRSYGYTF. Drawing the rest from reference TRBV7-2 and TRBJ1-2, the complete variable domain is GAGVSQSPSNKVTEKGKDVELRCDPISGHTALYWYRQSLGQGLEFLIYFQGNSAPDKSGLPSDRFSAERTGGSVSTLTIQRTQQEDSAVYLCASSLAGGGRSYGYTFGSGTRLTVV.

This clone has a single count. This chain links TRBV11-2 with TRBJ1-2, with D unresolved. The CDR3 has 12 amino acids. Germline CDR1 reads SGHAT; CDR2 reads FQNNGV. V lost 5 bases, J lost 8 bases, and 12 bases lay in between. Here the CDR3 reads CASSLVVGGYTF. In nucleotides, the CDR3 is TGTGCCAGCAGCCTGGTCGTGGGAGGCTACACCTTC.

The V and J genes are TRBV28 and TRBJ1-1, with D possibly TRBD1 on 5 matching bases. The CDR3 consists of 13 residues. V dropped 3 bases and J dropped 0 bases, with 5 bases sitting between them. In germline, CDR1 is MDHEN, CDR2 SYDVKM. The CDR3 loop is CASSLTVNTEAFF. The DNA for the CDR3 is TGTGCCAGCAGTTTGACAGTGAACACTGAAGCTTTCTTT.

This chain uses TRBV5-1 with TRBJ2-7; D remains ambiguous. This CDR3 is 13 amino acids long. V shed 3 bases and J shed 5 bases, with 12 bases lying between them. Germline CDR1 and CDR2: SGHRS and YFSETQ. The CDR3 DNA sequence: TGCGCCAGCAGCTCCACCCCAGTAGACGAGCAGTACTTC. Its translation: CASSSTPVDEQYF.

This clone counts as medium-sized. The chain recombines TRBV21-1 with TRBJ1-5; the D segment call TRBD1 is taken from the table without a DNA check. TRBV21-1 is a pseudogene segment. CDR3 length: 17 residues. The CDR3 is CASSKRTGEGNNQPQHF. Written as DNA, the CDR3 is TGTGCCAGCAGCAAACGGACAGGGGAAGGGAACAATCAGCCCCAGCATTTT.

This clone showed up just once. J is TRBJ2-3 and V is TRBV28, with 7 nucleotides matching TRBD2. J was trimmed by 3 bases and V by 8 bases; bases with no gene match: 8. CDR3 length: 14 residues. The germline CDR1 and CDR2 sequences are MDHEN and SYDVKM. The chain's CDR3 is CASGLVSPTDTQYF. In DNA, the CDR3 is TGTGCCAGCGGACTAGTTAGTCCTACAGATACGCAGTATTTT.

The V and J genes are TRBV5-1 and TRBJ2-1; D gene uncertain. Trimming removed 2 bases from V and 3 bases from J, with 24 bases in between. Looked up from germline, CDR1 is SGHRS and CDR2 is YFSETQ. This CDR3 is 19 amino acids long. Written as DNA, the CDR3 is TGCGCCAGCAGCTTCCCATCCGGCGATCAGACCCCCAGCTACAATGAGCAGTTCTTC. Amino acid sequence: CASSFPSGDQTPSYNEQFF.